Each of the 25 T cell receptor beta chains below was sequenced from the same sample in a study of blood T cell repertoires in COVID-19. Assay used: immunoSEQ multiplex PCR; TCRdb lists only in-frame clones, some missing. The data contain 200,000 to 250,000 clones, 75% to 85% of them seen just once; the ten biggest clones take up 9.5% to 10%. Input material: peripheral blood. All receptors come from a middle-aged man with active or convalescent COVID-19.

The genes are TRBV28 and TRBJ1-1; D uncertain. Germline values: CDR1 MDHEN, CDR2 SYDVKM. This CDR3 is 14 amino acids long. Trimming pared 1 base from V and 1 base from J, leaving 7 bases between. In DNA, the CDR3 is TGTGCCAGCAGTTTATTTCAGGAGAACACTGAAGCTTTCTTT. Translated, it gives CASSLFQENTEAFF.

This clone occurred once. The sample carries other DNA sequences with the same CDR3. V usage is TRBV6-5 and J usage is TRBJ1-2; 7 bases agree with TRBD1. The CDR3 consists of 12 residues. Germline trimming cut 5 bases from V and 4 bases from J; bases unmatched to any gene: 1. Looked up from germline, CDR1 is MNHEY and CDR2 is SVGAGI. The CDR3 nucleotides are TGTGCCAGCAGTAGACAGGGCTATGGCTACACCTTC. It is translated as CASSRQGYGYTF.

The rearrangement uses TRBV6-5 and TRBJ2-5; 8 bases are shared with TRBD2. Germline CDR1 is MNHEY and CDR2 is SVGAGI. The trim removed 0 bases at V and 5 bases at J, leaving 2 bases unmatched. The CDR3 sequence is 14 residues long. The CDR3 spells CASSYSGLGETQYF. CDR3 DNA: TGTGCCAGCAGTTACTCGGGACTAGGGGAGACCCAGTACTTC.

This chain's CDR3 is CASVAGTGGRTEAFF. CDR3 sequence (DNA): TGTGCCAGCGTAGCCGGGACAGGGGGCCGAACTGAAGCTTTCTTT. The J gene is TRBJ1-1, the V gene TRBV6-6; 12 nucleotides match TRBD1. V shed 8 bases and J 5 bases; nucleotides not matched to a gene: 9. The CDR3 has 15 residues. Germline V gene lookup returns CDR1 MNHNY and CDR2 SVGAGI (reference sequence).

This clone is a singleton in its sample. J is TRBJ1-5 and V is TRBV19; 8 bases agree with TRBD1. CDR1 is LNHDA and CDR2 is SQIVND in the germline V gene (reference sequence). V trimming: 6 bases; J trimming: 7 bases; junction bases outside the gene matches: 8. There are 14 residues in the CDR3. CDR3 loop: CASSRPGGLQPQHF. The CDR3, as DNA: TGTGCCAGTAGCCGCCCAGGGGGCTTGCAGCCCCAGCATTTT. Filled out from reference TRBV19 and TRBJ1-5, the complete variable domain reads DGGITQSPKYLFRKEGQNVTLSCEQNLNHDAMYWYRQDPGQGLRLIYYSQIVNDFQKGDIAEGYSVSREKKESFPLTVTSAQKNPTAFYLCASSRPGGLQPQHFGDGTRLSIL.

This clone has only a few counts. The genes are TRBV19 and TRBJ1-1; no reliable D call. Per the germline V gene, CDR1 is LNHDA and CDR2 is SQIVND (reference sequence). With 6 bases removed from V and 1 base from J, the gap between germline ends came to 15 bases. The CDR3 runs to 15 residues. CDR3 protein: CASRGGNSGNTEAFF. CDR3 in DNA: TGTGCCAGTAGGGGAGGGAATAGTGGGAACACTGAAGCTTTCTTT.

CDR3 sequence reads: CASSSQGYEQYV. The CDR3 region has the DNA TGTGCCAGCAGCTCGCAGGGGTACGAGCAGTACGTC. The genes are TRBV5-5 and TRBJ2-7; weak D call: TRBD1 (6 bases). The CDR3 extends over 12 amino acids. Germline V gene lookup returns CDR1 SGHKS and CDR2 YYEKEE (reference sequence). Trimming stripped 3 bases from V and 4 bases from J, with 8 bases between.

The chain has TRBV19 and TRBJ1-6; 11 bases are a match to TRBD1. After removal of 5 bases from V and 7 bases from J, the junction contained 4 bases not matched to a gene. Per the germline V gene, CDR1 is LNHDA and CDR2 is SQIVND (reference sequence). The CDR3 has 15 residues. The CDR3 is CASSSRTGGNSPLHF. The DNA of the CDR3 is TGTGCCAGTAGTTCAAGGACAGGGGGCAATTCACCCCTCCACTTT.

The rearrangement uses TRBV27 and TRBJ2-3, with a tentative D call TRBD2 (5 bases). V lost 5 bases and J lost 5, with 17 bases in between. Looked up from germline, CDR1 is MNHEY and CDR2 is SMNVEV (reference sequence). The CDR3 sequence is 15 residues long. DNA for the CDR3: TGTGCCAGCAGTCCCCCGGGGTTATTGAGAGATACGCAGTATTTT. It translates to CASSPPGLLRDTQYF.

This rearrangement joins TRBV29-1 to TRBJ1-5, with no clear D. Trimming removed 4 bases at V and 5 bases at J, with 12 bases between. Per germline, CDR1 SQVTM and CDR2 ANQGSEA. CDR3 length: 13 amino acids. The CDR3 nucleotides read TGCAGCGTTGTTCTCGGCGGAGATCAGCCCCAGCATTTT. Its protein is CSVVLGGDQPQHF. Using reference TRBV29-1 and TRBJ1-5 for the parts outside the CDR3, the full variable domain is SAVISQKPSRDICQRGTSLTIQCQVDSQVTMMFWYRQQPGQSLTLIATANQGSEATYESGFVIDKFPISRPNLTFSTLTVSNMSPEDSSIYLCSVVLGGDQPQHFGDGTRLSIL.

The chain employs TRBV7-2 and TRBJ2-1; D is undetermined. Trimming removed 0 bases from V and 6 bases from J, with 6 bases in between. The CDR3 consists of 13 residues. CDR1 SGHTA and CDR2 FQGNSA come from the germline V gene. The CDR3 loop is CASSLARSNEQFF. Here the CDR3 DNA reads TGTGCCAGCAGCTTAGCGCGTAGCAATGAGCAGTTCTTC.

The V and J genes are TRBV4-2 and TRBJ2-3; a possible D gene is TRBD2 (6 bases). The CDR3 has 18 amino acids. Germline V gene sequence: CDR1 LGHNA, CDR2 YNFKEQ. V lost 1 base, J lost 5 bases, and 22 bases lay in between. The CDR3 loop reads CASSQVILTGVGVDTQYF. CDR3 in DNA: TGTGCCAGCAGCCAAGTTATCCTAACGGGAGTTGGCGTAGATACGCAGTATTTT.

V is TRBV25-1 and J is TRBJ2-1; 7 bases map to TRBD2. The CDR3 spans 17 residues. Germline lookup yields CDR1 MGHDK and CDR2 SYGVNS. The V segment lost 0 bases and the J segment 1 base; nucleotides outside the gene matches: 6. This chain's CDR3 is CASSEYRGGGSYNEQFF. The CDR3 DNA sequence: TGTGCCAGCAGTGAATATAGGGGCGGGGGATCCTACAATGAGCAGTTCTTC.

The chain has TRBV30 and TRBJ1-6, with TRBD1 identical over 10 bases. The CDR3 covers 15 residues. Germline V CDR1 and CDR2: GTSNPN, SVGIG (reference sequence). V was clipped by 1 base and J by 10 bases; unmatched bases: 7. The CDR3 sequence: CAWSEGQGIRSPLHF. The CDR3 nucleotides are TGTGCCTGGAGTGAGGGACAGGGGATAAGATCACCCCTCCACTTT.

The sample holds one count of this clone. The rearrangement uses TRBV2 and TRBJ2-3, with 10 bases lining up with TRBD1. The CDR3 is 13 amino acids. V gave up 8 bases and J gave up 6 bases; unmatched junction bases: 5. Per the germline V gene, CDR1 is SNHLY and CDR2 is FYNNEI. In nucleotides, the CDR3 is TGTGCCAGCGCCGGGACAGGGGAGGATACGCAGTATTTT. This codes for CASAGTGEDTQYF.

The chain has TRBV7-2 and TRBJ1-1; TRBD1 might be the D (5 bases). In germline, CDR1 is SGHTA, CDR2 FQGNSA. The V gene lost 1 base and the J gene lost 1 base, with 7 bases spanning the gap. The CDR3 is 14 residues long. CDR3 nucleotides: TGTGCCAGCAGCTTAGGGACATGGAACACTGAAGCTTTCTTT. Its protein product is CASSLGTWNTEAFF.

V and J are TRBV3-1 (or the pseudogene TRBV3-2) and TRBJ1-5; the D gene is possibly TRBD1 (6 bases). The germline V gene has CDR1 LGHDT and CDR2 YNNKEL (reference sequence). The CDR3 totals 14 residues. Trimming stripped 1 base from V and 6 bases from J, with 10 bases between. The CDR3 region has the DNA TGTGCCAGCAGCCAAGTACAGGGCGGTCAGCCCCAGCATTTT. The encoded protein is CASSQVQGGQPQHF.

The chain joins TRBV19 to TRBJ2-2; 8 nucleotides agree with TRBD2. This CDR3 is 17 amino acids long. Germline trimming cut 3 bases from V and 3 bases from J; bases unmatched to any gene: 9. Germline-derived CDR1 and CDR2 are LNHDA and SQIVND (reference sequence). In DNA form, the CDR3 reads TGTGCCAGTAGTATGGATGGCGGGGGGCTGGACACCGGGGAGCTGTTTTTT. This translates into CASSMDGGGLDTGELFF.

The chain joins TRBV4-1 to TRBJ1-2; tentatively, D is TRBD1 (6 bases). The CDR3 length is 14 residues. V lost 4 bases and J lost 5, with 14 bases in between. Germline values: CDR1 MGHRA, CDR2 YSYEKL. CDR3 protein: CASSLTGNEYGYTF. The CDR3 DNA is TGCGCCAGCAGCCTAACAGGGAACGAGTATGGCTACACCTTC.

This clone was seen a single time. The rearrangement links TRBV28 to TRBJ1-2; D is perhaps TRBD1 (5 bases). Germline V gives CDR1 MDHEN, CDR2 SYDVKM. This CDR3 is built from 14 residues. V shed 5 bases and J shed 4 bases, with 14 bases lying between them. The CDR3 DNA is TGTGCCAGCAGTGGGGGGGGTGACGGCTATGGCTACACCTTC. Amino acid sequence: CASSGGGDGYGYTF.

The CDR3 protein is CASSSTGGYTDTQYF. CDR3 DNA sequence: TGTGCCAGCAGCTCCACAGGGGGCTACACAGATACGCAGTATTTT. The chain carries TRBV7-9 and TRBJ2-3; 9 bases are a match to TRBD1. The J segment lost 2 bases and the V segment lost 4 bases, leaving 4 bases of the junction unmatched. This CDR3 is built from 15 residues. Per germline, CDR1 SEHNR and CDR2 FQNEAQ (reference sequence).

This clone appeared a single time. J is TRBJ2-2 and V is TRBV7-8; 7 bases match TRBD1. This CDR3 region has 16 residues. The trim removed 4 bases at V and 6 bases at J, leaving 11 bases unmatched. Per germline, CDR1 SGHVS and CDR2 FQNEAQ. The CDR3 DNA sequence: TGTGCCAGCAGCTGGACAGGAAAGAATCGGCCCGGGGAGCTGTTTTTT. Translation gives CASSWTGKNRPGELFF.

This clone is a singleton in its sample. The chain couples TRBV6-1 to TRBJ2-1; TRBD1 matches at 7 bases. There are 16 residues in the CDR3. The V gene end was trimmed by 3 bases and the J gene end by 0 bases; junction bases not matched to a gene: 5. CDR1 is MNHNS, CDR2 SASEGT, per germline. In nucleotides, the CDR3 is TGTGCCAGCAGTGACCCTGACAGGGTCTCCTACAATGAGCAGTTCTTC. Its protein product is CASSDPDRVSYNEQFF.

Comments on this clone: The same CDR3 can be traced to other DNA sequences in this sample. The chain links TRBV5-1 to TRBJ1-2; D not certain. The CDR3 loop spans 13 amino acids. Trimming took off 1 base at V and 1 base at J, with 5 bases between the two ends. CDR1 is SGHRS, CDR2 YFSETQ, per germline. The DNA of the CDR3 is TGCGCCAGCAGCTTGCCCGGTAACTATGGCTACACCTTC. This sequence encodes CASSLPGNYGYTF.

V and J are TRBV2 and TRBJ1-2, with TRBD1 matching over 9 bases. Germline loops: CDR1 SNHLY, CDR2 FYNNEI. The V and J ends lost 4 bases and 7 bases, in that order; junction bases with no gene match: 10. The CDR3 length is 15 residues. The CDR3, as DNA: TGTGCCAGCAGTGGTTCCGGGACAGGGACTGGTGGCTACACCTTC. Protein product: CASSGSGTGTGGYTF.